Given below is one TCR beta chain in context. This clone was seen only a few times. The clone's antigen remains unknown. One base away there is no much larger clone; base qualities are not given. The sample's treatment or condition label, decoded: oral pan-JAK inhibitor, 5-10 mg twice daily. Peripheral blood and lesional scalp punch biopsies were obtained from patients with alopecia areata. After PBMCs were isolated by density centrifugation and stained for CD3, CD4 and CD8, a FACSAria was used to sort CD4+ and CD8+ T cells. The data belong to a study of CD8+ T cells in alopecia areata (dated by TCRdb to the late 2010s). For the wider study: Treated patients were enrolled in an open-label pilot trial of oral tofacitinib, 5 to 10 mg twice daily, for moderate-to-severe alopecia areata. For the treated patients, the SALT score, which quantifies what percentage of scalp surface area is affected, served as the measure of disease severity. In humans, TCRbeta sequencing was performed on scalp tissue and on sorted CD4+ and CD8+ peripheral blood T cells from healthy controls and from patients with patchy or totalis/universalis alopecia areata. Patients stayed on tofacitinib for 6 to 18 months and then had 6 months of follow-up off drug so that delayed response and recurrence could be assessed. In both human patients and the C3H/HeJ mouse model, the study applied high-throughput TCRbeta sequencing to look at T cell clonal expansion in alopecia areata. TCRbeta CDR3 regions were amplified by immunoSEQ multiplex PCR with 35 Vbeta forward and 13 Jbeta reverse primers. RNA was obtained with the PAXgene miRNA kit for fixed scalp, the miRNeasy kit for PBMCs, and the RNeasy kit for mouse skin. Tofacitinib-treated patients had biopsies at baseline and at 4 and 24 weeks of treatment, with a later scalp biopsy in several patients. Scalp clonality was compared across normal scalp (n=4), patchy alopecia areata scalp (n=8), and alopecia totalis/universalis scalp (n=8).

The paper's findings and limits, for the study overall: Compared with normal scalp, lesional scalp had higher clonality and more expanded CD8+ clones, particularly in alopecia totalis/universalis, a pattern that suggests antigenic drive. With tofacitinib, both scalp clonality and the number of expanded CD8+ clones among the top 100 scalp clones went down significantly. Scalp TCR repertoire analysis is complicated because resident alphabeta T cells in normal human skin are also sequenced, whereas mouse skin is dominated by gammadelta T cells. Shared TCR sequences between patients were less evident than in mice, which may be partly attributable to HLA diversity in the patient population. The treated cohort was small, with a single nonresponder, so links between baseline CD8+ expansion and response need larger studies. During tofacitinib treatment, many expanded lesional clones stuck around in both scalp and blood, and this persistence may partly explain why relapse happens after treatment is stopped.

The V end loses 3 bases and the J end loses 4 bases, and a stretch of 10 bases separates them. As encoded in the germline V gene (reference sequence), CDR1 is LNHNV while CDR2 is YYDKDF. The cysteine opens and the phenylalanine closes a CDR3 of 13 amino acids. Just CDR3 DNA is preserved here, 39 bases in frame from base 1. Libraries were constructed by the immunoSEQ multiplex PCR assay. For TCR sequencing, RNA was extracted from every sample and reverse transcribed into cDNA to serve as template. SuperScript III was used for first-strand cDNA synthesis, primed with a 2:1 mix of oligo-dT and random hexamers. A synthetic immune receptor repertoire was used to assess amplification bias, and residual bias was removed computationally. The published analysis was carried out like this. Raw reads were preprocessed for error removal, and CDR3 was defined according to IMGT conventions as running from the conserved cysteine to phenylalanine. Clonality was computed by normalizing Shannon entropy by log2 of the number of productive unique TCRs and subtracting the result from 1. Whether each scalp clone was CD4 or CD8 was inferred by checking scalp TCRbeta sequences against the CD4 and CD8 repertoires from sorted blood. TCRdb re-hosts the immuneACCESS table, in-frame sequences only. Its copies lack some clones; in the studies checked, an unresolved V gene accounts for under half of them, and the cause for the rest is not known. The D gene and trimming were derived from the DNA, and the V and J assignments and clone size from that table. The sample table records fewer than 200,000 clones; approximately 59% of these occur just once. Clones ranked in the top ten supply around 15% of the sample.

The chain is assembled from TRBV15 and TRBJ2-7, with the D assignment possibly TRBD1 or TRBD2, given 5 matching bases for each. This receptor was taken from a human donor with alopecia areata. The sample here was CD4+ T cells sorted from blood, taken between weeks 55 and 65, from a patient treated with tofacitinib. The DNA sequence is TGTGCCACCAGCAGGGGGGACGGGTACGAGCAGTACTTC. This translates into CATSRGDGYEQYF. Beyond the CDR3, the reference TRBV15 and TRBJ2-7 genes provide the residues; the full variable domain reads: DAMVIQNPRYQVTQFGKPVTLSCSQTLNHNVMYWYQQKSSQAPKLLFHYYDKDFNNEADTPDNFQSRRPNTSFCFLDIRSPGLGDTAMYLCATSRGDGYEQYFGPGTRLTVT.